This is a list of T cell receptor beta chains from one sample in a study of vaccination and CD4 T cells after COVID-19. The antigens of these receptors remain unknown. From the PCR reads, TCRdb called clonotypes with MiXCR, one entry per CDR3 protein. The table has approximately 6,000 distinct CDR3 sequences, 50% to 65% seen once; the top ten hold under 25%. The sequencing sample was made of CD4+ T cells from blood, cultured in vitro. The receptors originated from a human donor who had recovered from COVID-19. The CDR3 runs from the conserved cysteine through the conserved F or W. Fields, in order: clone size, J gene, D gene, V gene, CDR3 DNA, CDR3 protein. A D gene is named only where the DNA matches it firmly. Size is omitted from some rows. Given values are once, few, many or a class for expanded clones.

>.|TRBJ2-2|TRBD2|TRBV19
TGTGCCAGTAGGCCTAGCGGGTCATACACCGGGGAGCTGTTTTTT
CASRPSGSYTGELFF
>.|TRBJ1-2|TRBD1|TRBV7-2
TGTGCCAGCAGCGGGACAGTTTCCTATGGCTACACCTTC
CASSGTVSYGYTF
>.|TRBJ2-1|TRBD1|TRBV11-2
TGTGCCAGCAGCTTAGCGGGACAGTACAATGAGCAGTTCTTC
CASSLAGQYNEQFF
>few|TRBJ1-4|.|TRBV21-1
TGTGCCAGCAGCAAAGTGAACGAGCTAACAGGGGACCCGTGTTTT
CASSKVNELTGDPCF
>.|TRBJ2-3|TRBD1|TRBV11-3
TGTGCCAGCAGCCAAAGGGACAGGGGTCGGGCATTCACAGATACGCAGTATTTT
CASSQRDRGRAFTDTQYF
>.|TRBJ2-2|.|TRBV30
TGTGCCTGGAGTGCCCAAGTCGGCGGGGAGCTGTTTTTT
CAWSAQVGGELFF
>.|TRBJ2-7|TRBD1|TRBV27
TGTGCCAGCAGTTCGGCCGGGACAGGGGTAGGGGAGCAGTACTTC
CASSSAGTGVGEQYF
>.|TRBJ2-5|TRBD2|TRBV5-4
TGTGCCAGCAGCTCCAGGACTAGCGGGAGGGCTAAAGAGACCCAGTACTTC
CASSSRTSGRAKETQYF
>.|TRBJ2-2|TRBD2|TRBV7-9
TGTGCCAGCAGCTTCCCGCTAGCGGGGGAGAACACCGGGGAGCTGTTTTTT
CASSFPLAGENTGELFF
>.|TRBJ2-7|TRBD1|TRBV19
TGTGCCAGTAGTATCGGGACAGGGAGAGAGCAGTACTTC
CASSIGTGREQYF
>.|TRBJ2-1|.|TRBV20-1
TGCAGTGCTAGGGGGGAGTCCTACAATGAGCAGTTCTTC
CSARGESYNEQFF
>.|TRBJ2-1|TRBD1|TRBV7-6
TGTGCCAGCAGCTTCCTCGGGACAGGGAAGGGGTACAATGAGCAGTTCTTC
CASSFLGTGKGYNEQFF
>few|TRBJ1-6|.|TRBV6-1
TGTGCCAGCAGTGAATTACCATACAGGGTCGAAGGGTCACCCCTCCACTTT
CASSELPYRVEGSPLHF
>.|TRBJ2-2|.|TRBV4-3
TGCGCCAGCAGCCAACTTCGGGTATCGGACACCGGGGAGCTGTTTTTT
CASSQLRVSDTGELFF
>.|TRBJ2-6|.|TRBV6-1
TGTGCCAGCAGTGAAAACAGATCTGGGGCCAACGTCCTGACTTTC
CASSENRSGANVLTF
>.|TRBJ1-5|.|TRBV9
TGTGCCAGCAGCGCCCAGGGAAATCAGCCCCAGCATTTT
CASSAQGNQPQHF
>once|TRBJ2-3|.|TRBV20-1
TGCAGTGCTAGAGATGTCCGACGCACAGATACGCAGTATTTT
CSARDVRRTDTQYF
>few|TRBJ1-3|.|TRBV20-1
TGCAGTGCTAACAGGGCTGGAAACACCATATATTTT
CSANRAGNTIYF